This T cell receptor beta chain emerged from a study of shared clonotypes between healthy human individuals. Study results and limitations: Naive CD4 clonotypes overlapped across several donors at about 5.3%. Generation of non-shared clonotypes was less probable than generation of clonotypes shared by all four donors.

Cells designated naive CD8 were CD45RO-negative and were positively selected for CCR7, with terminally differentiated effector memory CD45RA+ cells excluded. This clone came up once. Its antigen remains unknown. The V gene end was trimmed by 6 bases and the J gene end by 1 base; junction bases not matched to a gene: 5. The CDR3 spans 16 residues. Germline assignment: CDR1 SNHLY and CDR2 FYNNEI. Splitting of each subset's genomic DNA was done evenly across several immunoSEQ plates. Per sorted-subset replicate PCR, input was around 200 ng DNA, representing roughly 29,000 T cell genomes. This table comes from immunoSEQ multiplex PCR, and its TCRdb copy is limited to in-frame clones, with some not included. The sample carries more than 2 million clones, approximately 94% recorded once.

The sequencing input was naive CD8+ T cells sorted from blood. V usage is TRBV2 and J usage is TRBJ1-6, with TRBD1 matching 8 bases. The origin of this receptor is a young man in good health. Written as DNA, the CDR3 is TGTGCCAGCAGGTGGGGACAGGCGTCCTATAATTCACCCCTCCACTTT. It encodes CASRWGQASYNSPLHF.